What follows is one T cell receptor beta chain and its context. The source of the sample is a study of blood T cell repertoires in COVID-19. The overall study: PBMCs, B-cell-depleted T cells, or T cells were the source of the cDNA or gDNA that made up the material.

The method was immunoSEQ multiplex PCR; TCRdb's version includes in-frame clones alone and lacks a portion of them. Of fewer than 300,000 clones listed, 80% to 90% were seen once; the top ten hold more than 3.5%. The V gene lost 2 bases and the J gene lost 4 bases, with 8 bases spanning the gap. This CDR3 is 13 amino acids long. Germline loops: CDR1 LGHDT, CDR2 YNNKEL (reference sequence). The age range of participants was 18 to 89 years, with residence in about 25 US areas. The clonotype was recovered from a woman in her 30s who had recovered from COVID-19. The rearrangement uses TRBV3-1 (or the pseudogene TRBV3-2) and TRBJ1-2, with D maybe TRBD1 (6 bases). The sequenced sample was PBMCs or T cells enriched from blood (not recorded which). The CDR3: CASSQSDSYGYTF. The CDR3 coding sequence is TGTGCCAGCAGCCAATCGGACAGCTATGGCTACACCTTC.